The rows below give T cell receptor beta chains drawn from one sample of a study of early T cells in non-severe SARS-CoV-2 infection. TCRdb re-called the 5' RACE reads with MiXCR, one entry per CDR3 protein. The repertoire includes roughly 81,000 distinct CDR3 sequences, approximately 6% of them detected once, and 6.5% to 9% sits in the top ten. The specimen sequenced was whole blood. The receptors were gathered from an adult who was a healthcare worker with PCR-confirmed SARS-CoV-2 infection or an uninfected control (not recorded which). Both conserved end residues are trimmed from each CDR3. A D gene is named only where the DNA matches it firmly. Clone size, where shown, is once, few, many, or a class for clones that have expanded.

clone size,D gene,CDR3 length,V gene,J gene,CDR3 protein
NA,NA,12,TRBV6-1,TRBJ2-7,ASSLTRNSYEQY
many,TRBD2,14,TRBV5-1,TRBJ2-3,ASSLGTSGGTDTQY
NA,NA,11,TRBV12-5,TRBJ2-7,ASAFYGGNEQY
NA,NA,15,TRBV6-1,TRBJ1-6,ASRGAPSSSYNSPLH
NA,TRBD2,12,TRBV2,TRBJ2-2,ARSGAANTGELF
many,NA,9,TRBV20-1,TRBJ2-3,SARDIDTQY
once,NA,11,TRBV18,TRBJ2-7,ASSQTQSSEQY
NA,NA,9,TRBV12-3/TRBV12-4,TRBJ2-1,ASSKTDEQF
many,NA,10,TRBV10-3,TRBJ2-7,AISEDGYEQY
NA,NA,10,TRBV30,TRBJ2-5,AWSPSKETQY
NA,TRBD2,15,TRBV5-5,TRBJ2-1,ASSLVTSGYSYNEQF
many,NA,13,TRBV12-3/TRBV12-4,TRBJ2-1,ASSLTQGSYNEQF
NA,NA,11,TRBV30,TRBJ2-5,AWSLEGGETQY
NA,NA,12,TRBV12-3/TRBV12-4,TRBJ2-1,ASSLGVNGDEQF
many,NA,14,TRBV7-6,TRBJ1-6,ASSLEGSGYNSPLH
many,NA,10,TRBV10-3,TRBJ1-3,AISRDENTIY
many,NA,13,TRBV27,TRBJ1-1,ASSLSSPKNTEAF
many,NA,12,TRBV28,TRBJ2-1,ASSRGTSYNEQF
few,NA,12,TRBV11-2,TRBJ1-4,ASSFGMANEKLF
few,NA,11,TRBV6-5,TRBJ2-7,ASRGTASYEQY
few,NA,11,TRBV27,TRBJ2-7,ASSLTGQHGQY
NA,NA,12,TRBV7-9,TRBJ1-2,ASSLTQEGFSYT
many,NA,10,TRBV7-9,TRBJ2-7,ASSSRRESQY
many,TRBD1,11,TRBV29-1,TRBJ2-3,SVGDRVEDTQY
few,TRBD1,13,TRBV28,TRBJ2-3,ASSEPGQGADTQY
many,NA,12,TRBV19,TRBJ1-2,ASSIAITNYGYT
few,TRBD1,13,TRBV7-8,TRBJ2-2,ASSLEGQSTGELF
NA,NA,13,TRBV9,TRBJ2-1,ASSVGVGTYNEQF
many,TRBD2,14,TRBV6-5,TRBJ2-3,ASGPRGLAGTDTQY
many,NA,13,TRBV7-6,TRBJ2-7,ASSPSNPGSYEQY
few,TRBD2,14,TRBV7-2,TRBJ2-5,ASSPSGTSGTETQY
NA,NA,10,TRBV2,TRBJ2-7,ASSAAPHEQY
many,NA,12,TRBV28,TRBJ1-3,ASSLGQLGNTIY
NA,NA,13,TRBV4-2,TRBJ2-7,ASSQGGRELDEQY
many,TRBD1,16,TRBV6-1,TRBJ1-6,ASTGYGTGRKDGSPLH
NA,NA,10,TRBV28,TRBJ2-7,ASSSRTPKAY
many,TRBD2,14,TRBV20-1,TRBJ2-5,SARDRRGGLFETQY
NA,TRBD2,12,TRBV28,TRBJ2-2,ASLRGGVTGELF
many,NA,11,TRBV21-1,TRBJ1-1,ASSKPGSTEAF
NA,NA,13,TRBV11-2,TRBJ2-2,ASSYMDRDTGELF
many,NA,13,TRBV18,TRBJ1-1,ASFPVGGVNTEAF
few,NA,9,TRBV6-6,TRBJ2-3,ASSSEDTQY
few,NA,12,TRBV20-1,TRBJ2-4,SATDRGGKNIQY
few,NA,12,TRBV5-1,TRBJ2-7,ASSLVQGVFEQY
many,TRBD1,13,TRBV20-1,TRBJ1-1,SAEPRTGANTEAF
NA,TRBD1,10,TRBV29-1,TRBJ1-2,SVEDRGLGYT
few,NA,11,TRBV5-1,TRBJ2-3,ASSSRQTDTQY
many,NA,12,TRBV6-5,TRBJ1-3,ASSYSHSGNTIY
NA,NA,14,TRBV20-1,TRBJ2-1,SARDPGRRLGAEQF